This TCR beta chain was profiled in a study of OX40 agonist ivuxolimab in advanced cancers. Study details: Averaging about 60 years in age, with a range of roughly 23 to 80, the cohort was about 86% male. Study observations and caveats: Antigen specificity remained undetermined for the expanded peripheral T cells. Relative to CD4+ cells, CD8+ T cells on average had more expanded clones. Dosing at 0.1 to 3.0 mg/kg was accompanied by clonal expansion of CD4+ and CD8+ blood T cells by week 6.

In germline, CDR1 is SNHLY, CDR2 FYNNEI. With 3 bases clipped from V and 9 bases from J, the junction kept 7 bases outside the gene matches. There are 14 residues in the CDR3. For this clone: What it binds is unknown.

Only in-frame clones appear in the TCRdb table, and some are missing; sequencing was by immunoSEQ multiplex PCR. The sample has roughly 100,000 clones; just under 95% are singletons. The TCR sequence derives from an adult with an advanced solid tumor such as melanoma, head and neck, liver or kidney cancer. The chain is built from TRBV2 and TRBJ2-4; 8 nucleotides align to TRBD1. The source was CD4+ or CD8+ T cells sorted from blood, collected in a trial of the OX40 agonist ivuxolimab. Here the CDR3 DNA reads TGTGCCAGCAGTGAGACAGGGGTGGTGGGCATTCAGTACTTC. Its protein product is CASSETGVVGIQYF.